A selection of T cell receptor beta chains follows, all from one sample in a study of T cell changes during pregnancy in multiple sclerosis. Assay: immunoSEQ multiplex PCR; the TCRdb copy retains only in-frame clones and omits some. The sample lists more than 85,000 clones, about 92% seen once, with around 1.2% in the top ten. Source: peripheral blood, taken in the second trimester of pregnancy. The receptors originated from a female donor with multiple sclerosis, enrolled in a pregnancy study. CDR3s include the opening cysteine and the closing phenylalanine or tryptophan. Fields, in order: clone size, V gene, D gene, J gene, CDR3 protein, CDR3 DNA. A D gene is named only where the DNA matches it firmly. Not every row has a clone size; where given, it reads once, few, many or a size class.

>-|TRBV7-8|-|TRBJ1-5
CASSLQVYQPQHF
TGTGCCAGCAGCCTACAGGTTTATCAGCCCCAGCATTTT
>-|TRBV7-9|-|TRBJ1-1
CASSNTWRETEAFF
TGTGCCAGCAGCAATACTTGGCGGGAGACTGAAGCTTTCTTT
>-|TRBV6-5|TRBD1|TRBJ2-1
CASSYDHRGYNEQFF
TGTGCCAGCAGTTACGACCACAGGGGCTACAATGAGCAGTTCTTC
>-|TRBV28|-|TRBJ1-5
CASSSPRHLNQPQHF
TGTGCCAGCAGCTCGCCCAGGCACCTCAATCAGCCCCAGCATTTT
>-|TRBV10-3|-|TRBJ2-7
CAIGQSSYEQYF
TGTGCCATAGGACAGAGCTCCTACGAGCAGTACTTC
>-|TRBV10-3|-|TRBJ2-1
CAISLGGEIINEQFF
TGTGCCATCAGCTTAGGGGGGGAGATAATCAATGAGCAGTTCTTC
>-|TRBV27|TRBD2|TRBJ2-7
CASSLTGGSYEQYF
TGTGCCAGCAGTTTAACGGGGGGTTCCTACGAGCAGTACTTC
>-|TRBV7-2|-|TRBJ2-3
CASSYSAIRTDTQYF
TGTGCCAGCAGCTACTCAGCGATCCGCACAGATACGCAGTATTTT
>-|TRBV6-1|-|TRBJ1-2
CASRSQGSNYGYTF
TGTGCCAGCAGATCACAGGGAAGCAACTATGGCTACACCTTC
>-|TRBV7-2|-|TRBJ1-3
CASSPVSSGNTIYF
TGTGCCAGCAGTCCAGTATCCTCTGGAAACACCATATATTTT
>-|TRBV6-6|-|TRBJ1-3
CASSFEAQGNTIYF
TGTGCCAGCAGTTTCGAGGCGCAGGGGAACACCATATATTTT
>-|TRBV5-4|-|TRBJ2-3
CASSPRADTQYF
TGTGCCAGCTCCCCGCGGGCAGATACGCAGTATTTT
>-|TRBV19|TRBD2|TRBJ2-1
CASSIRTSGQSEQFF
TGTGCCAGTAGTATCCGCACTAGCGGGCAGTCGGAGCAGTTCTTC
>-|TRBV11-3|-|TRBJ2-3
CASSLTNGETQYF
TGTGCCAGCAGCTTAACGAACGGGGAAACGCAGTATTTT
>-|TRBV6-1|-|TRBJ2-3
CASSGSGGTDTQYF
TGTGCCAGCAGTGGTAGCGGTGGCACAGATACGCAGTATTTT
>-|TRBV25-1|TRBD1|TRBJ2-2
CASGWGTESTGELFF
TGTGCCAGCGGTTGGGGGACAGAGAGTACCGGGGAGCTGTTTTTT
>-|TRBV6-1|-|TRBJ2-5
CASRDTGTQYF
TGTGCCAGCAGGGACACAGGCACCCAGTACTTC
>-|TRBV2|TRBD1|TRBJ2-7
CASSYRGPYEQYF
TGTGCCAGCAGTTACAGGGGGCCCTACGAGCAGTACTTC
>-|TRBV6-1|-|TRBJ1-1
CASRGHLGAFF
TGTGCCAGCCGAGGGCACCTTGGAGCTTTCTTT
>once|TRBV6-4|-|TRBJ1-1
CASSVGVNTEAFF
TGTGCCAGCAGTGTAGGGGTGAACACTGAAGCTTTCTTT
>-|TRBV27|TRBD1|TRBJ1-2
CASSLGGQGGYTF
TGTGCCAGCAGTTTAGGGGGACAGGGGGGCTACACCTTC
>-|TRBV28|-|TRBJ1-1
CASSDNRNTEAFF
TGTGCCAGCAGTGATAACAGGAACACTGAAGCTTTCTTT
>-|TRBV7-9|-|TRBJ2-1
CASSYRGGGRGANEQFF
TGTGCCAGCAGCTACCGCGGGGGCGGGAGAGGGGCCAATGAGCAGTTCTTC
>-|TRBV19|TRBD1|TRBJ1-4
CAKTRDRGEKLFF
TGTGCCAAAACCCGGGACAGGGGAGAAAAACTGTTTTTT